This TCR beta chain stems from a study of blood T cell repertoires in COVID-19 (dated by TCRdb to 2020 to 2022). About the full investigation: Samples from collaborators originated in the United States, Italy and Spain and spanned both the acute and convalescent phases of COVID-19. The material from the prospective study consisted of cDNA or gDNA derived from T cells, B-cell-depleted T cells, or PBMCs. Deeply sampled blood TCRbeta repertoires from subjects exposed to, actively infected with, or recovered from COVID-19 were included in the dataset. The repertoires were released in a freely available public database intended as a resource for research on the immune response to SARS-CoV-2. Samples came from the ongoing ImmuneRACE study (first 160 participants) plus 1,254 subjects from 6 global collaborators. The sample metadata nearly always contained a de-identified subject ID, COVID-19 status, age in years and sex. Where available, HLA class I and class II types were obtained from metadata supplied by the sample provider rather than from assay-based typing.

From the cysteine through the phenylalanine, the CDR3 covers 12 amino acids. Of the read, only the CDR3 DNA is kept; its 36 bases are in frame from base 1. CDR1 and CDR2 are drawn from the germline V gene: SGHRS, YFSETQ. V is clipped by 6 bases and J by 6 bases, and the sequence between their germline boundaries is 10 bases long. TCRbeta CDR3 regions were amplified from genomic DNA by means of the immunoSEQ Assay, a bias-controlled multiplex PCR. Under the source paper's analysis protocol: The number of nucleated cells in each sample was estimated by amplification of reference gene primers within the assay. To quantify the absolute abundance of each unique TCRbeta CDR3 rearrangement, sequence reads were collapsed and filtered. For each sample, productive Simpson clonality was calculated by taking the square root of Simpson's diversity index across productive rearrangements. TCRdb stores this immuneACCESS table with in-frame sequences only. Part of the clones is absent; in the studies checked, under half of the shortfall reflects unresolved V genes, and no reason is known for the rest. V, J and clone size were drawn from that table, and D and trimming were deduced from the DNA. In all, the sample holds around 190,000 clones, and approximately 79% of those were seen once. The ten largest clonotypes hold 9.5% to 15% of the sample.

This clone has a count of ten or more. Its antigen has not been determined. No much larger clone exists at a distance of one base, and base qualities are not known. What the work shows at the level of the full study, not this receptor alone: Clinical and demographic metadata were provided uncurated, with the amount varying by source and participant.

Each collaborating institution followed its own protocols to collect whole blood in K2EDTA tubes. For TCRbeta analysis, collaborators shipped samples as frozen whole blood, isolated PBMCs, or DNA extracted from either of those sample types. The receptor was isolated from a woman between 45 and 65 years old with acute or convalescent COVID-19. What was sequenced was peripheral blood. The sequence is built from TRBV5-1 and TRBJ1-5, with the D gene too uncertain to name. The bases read TGCGCCAGCACCTTATCCGGTCAGCCCCAGCATTTT. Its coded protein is CASTLSGQPQHF. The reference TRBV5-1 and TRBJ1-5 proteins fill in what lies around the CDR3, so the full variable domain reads KAGVTQTPRYLIKTRGQQVTLSCSPISGHRSVSWYQQTPGQGLQFLFEYFSETQRNKGNFPGRFSGRQFSNSRSEMNVSTLELGDSALYLCASTLSGQPQHFGDGTRLSIL.